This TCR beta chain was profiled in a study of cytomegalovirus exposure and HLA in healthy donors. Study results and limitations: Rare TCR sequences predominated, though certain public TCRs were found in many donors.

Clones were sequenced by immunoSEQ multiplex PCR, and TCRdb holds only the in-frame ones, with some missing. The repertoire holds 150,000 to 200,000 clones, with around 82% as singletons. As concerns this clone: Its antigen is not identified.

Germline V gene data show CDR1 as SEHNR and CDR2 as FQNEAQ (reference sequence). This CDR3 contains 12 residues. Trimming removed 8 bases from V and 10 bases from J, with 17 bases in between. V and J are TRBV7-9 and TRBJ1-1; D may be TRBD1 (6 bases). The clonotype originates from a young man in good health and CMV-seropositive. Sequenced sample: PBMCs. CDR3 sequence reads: CASGRGTPGAFF. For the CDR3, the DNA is TGTGCCAGCGGCAGGGGAACCCCGGGAGCTTTCTTT.